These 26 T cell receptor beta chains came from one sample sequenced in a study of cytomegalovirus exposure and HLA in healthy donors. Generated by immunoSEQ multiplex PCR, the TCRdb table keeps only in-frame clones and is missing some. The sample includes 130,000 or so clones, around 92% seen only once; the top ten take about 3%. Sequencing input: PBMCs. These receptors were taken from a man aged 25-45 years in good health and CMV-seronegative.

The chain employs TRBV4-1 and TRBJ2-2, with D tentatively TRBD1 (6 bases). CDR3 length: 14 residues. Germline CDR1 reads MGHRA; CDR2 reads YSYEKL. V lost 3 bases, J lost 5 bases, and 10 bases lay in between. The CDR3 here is CASSHIQGTGELFF. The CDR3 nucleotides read TGCGCCAGCAGCCATATTCAGGGGACCGGGGAGCTGTTTTTT.

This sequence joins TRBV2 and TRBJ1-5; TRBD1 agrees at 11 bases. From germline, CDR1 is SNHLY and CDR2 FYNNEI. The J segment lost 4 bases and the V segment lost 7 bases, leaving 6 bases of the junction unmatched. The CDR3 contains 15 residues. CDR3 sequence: CASTLGTGGNQPQHF. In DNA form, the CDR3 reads TGTGCCAGCACCTTGGGGACAGGGGGAAATCAGCCCCAGCATTTT.

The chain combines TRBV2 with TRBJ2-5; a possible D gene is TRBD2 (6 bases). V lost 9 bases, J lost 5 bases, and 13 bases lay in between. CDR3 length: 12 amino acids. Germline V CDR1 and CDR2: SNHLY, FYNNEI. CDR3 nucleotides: TGTGCCAGGGGCGGAGGGTTGGAGACCCAGTACTTC. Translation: CARGGGLETQYF.

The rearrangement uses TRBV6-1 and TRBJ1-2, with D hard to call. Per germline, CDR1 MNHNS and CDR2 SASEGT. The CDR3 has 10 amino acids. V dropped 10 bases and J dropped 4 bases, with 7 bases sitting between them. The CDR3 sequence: CATAPYGYTF. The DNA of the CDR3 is TGTGCCACCGCGCCCTATGGCTACACCTTC.

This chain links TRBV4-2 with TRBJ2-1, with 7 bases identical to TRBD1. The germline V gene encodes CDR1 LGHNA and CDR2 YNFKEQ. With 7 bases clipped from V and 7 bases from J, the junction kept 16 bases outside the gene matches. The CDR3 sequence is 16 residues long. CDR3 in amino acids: CASTPMTGFVVNEQFF. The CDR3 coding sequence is TGTGCCAGCACCCCAATGACAGGGTTCGTAGTGAATGAGCAGTTCTTC.

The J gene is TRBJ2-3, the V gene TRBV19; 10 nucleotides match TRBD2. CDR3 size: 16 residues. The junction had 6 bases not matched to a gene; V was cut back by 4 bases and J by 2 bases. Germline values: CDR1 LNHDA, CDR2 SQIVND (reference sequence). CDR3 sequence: CASSTPSGGTTDTQYF. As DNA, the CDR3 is TGTGCCAGTAGTACTCCTAGCGGGGGAACCACAGATACGCAGTATTTT.

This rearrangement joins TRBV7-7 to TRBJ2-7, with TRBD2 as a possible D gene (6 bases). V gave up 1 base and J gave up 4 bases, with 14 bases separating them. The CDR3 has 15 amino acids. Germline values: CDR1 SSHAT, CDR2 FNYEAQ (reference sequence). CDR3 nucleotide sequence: TGTGCCAGCAGCTTAGGTTTGGCGGGGCCATACGAGCAGTACTTC. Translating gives CASSLGLAGPYEQYF.

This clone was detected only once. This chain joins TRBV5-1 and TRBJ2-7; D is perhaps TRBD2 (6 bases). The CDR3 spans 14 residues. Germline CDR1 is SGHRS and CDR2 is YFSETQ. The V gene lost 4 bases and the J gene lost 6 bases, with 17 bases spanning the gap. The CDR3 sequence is CASSRTVLGGEQYF. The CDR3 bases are TGCGCCAGCAGCCGCACAGTGCTGGGGGGCGAGCAGTACTTC.

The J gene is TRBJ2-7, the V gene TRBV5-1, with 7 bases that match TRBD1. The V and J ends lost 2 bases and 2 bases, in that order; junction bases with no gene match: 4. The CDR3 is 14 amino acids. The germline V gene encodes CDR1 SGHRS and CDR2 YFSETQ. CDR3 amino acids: CASSFTGVPYEQYF. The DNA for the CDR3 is TGCGCCAGCAGCTTCACAGGGGTACCCTACGAGCAGTACTTC. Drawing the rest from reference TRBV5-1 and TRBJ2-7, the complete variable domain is KAGVTQTPRYLIKTRGQQVTLSCSPISGHRSVSWYQQTPGQGLQFLFEYFSETQRNKGNFPGRFSGRQFSNSRSEMNVSTLELGDSALYLCASSFTGVPYEQYFGPGTRLTVT.

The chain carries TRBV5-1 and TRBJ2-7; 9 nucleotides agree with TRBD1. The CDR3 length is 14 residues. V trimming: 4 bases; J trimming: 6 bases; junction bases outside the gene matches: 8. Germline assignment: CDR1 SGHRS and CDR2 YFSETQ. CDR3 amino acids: CASSLRTGVGEQYF. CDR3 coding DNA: TGCGCCAGCAGCCTTCGGACAGGGGTCGGCGAGCAGTACTTC.

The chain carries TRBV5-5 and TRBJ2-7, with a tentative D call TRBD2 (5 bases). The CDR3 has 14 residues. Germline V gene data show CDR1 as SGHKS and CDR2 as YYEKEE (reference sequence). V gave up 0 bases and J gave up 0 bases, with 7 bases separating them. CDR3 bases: TGTGCCAGCAGCTTGGGTCGGGGCTCCTACGAGCAGTACTTC. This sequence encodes CASSLGRGSYEQYF.

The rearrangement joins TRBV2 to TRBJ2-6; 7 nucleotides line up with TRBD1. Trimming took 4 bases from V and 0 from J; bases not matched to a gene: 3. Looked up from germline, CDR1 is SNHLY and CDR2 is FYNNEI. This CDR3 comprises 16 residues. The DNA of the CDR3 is TGTGCCAGCAGTGGGGACAGCCTCTCTGGGGCCAACGTCCTGACTTTC. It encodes CASSGDSLSGANVLTF.

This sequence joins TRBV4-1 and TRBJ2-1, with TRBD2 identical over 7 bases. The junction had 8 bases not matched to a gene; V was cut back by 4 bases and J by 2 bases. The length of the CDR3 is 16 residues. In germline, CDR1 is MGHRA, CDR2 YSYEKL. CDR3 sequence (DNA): TGCGCCAGCAGCCGCGGTTTCGGGGGGACCTACAATGAGCAGTTCTTC. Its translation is CASSRGFGGTYNEQFF.

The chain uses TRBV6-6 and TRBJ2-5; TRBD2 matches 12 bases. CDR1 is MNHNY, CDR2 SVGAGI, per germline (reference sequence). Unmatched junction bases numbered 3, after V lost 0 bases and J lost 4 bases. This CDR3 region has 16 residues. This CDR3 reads CASSYSTSGGAETQYF. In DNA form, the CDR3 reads TGTGCCAGCAGTTACTCGACTAGCGGGGGAGCAGAGACCCAGTACTTC.

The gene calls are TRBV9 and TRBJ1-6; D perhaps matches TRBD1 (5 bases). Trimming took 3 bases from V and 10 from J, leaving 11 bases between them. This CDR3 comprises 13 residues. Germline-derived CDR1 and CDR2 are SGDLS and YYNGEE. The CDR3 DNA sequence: TGTGCCAGCAGCGGGTCAGGGCACTCACCCCTCCACTTT. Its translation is CASSGSGHSPLHF.

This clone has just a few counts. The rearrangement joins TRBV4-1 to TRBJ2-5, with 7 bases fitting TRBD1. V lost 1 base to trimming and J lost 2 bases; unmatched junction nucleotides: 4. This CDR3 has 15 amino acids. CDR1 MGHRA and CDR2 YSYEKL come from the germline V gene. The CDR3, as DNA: TGCGCCAGCAGCCAAGCCGGGACAGCTCAAGAGACCCAGTACTTC. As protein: CASSQAGTAQETQYF.

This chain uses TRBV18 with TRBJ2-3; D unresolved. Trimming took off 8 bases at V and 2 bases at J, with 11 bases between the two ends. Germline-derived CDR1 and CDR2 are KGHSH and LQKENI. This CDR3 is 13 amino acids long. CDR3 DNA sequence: TGTGCCAGCCTCGCGGTACTCACAGATACGCAGTATTTT. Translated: CASLAVLTDTQYF.

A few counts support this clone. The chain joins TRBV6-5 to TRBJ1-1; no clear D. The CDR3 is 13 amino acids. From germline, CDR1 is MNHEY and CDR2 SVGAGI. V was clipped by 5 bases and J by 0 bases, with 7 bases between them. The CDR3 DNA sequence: TGTGCCAGCAGTATACAGCTGAACACTGAAGCTTTCTTT. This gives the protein CASSIQLNTEAFF.

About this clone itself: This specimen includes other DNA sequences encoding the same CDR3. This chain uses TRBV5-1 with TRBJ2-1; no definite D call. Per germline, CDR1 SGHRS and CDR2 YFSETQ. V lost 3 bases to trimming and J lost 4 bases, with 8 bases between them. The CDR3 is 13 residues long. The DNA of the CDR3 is TGCGCCAGCAGCTCTGACACGTACAATGAGCAGTTCTTC. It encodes CASSSDTYNEQFF.

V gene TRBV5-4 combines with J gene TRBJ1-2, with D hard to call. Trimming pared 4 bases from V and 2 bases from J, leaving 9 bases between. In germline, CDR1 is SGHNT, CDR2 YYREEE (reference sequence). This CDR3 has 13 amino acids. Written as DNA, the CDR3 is TGTGCCAGCAGCCCGACTGAGAACTATGGCTACACCTTC. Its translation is CASSPTENYGYTF. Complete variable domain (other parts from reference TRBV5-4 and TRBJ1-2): ETGVTQSPTHLIKTRGQQVTLRCSSQSGHNTVSWYQQALGQGPQFIFQYYREEENGRGNFPPRFSGLQFPNYSSELNVNALELDDSALYLCASSPTENYGYTFGSGTRLTVV.

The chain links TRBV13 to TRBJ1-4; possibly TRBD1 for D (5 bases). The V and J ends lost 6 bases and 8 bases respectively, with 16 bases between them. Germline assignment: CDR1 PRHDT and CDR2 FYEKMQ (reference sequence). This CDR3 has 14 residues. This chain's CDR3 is CASRTGVYPEKLFF. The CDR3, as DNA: TGTGCCAGCAGGACGGGGGTTTACCCGGAAAAACTGTTTTTT.

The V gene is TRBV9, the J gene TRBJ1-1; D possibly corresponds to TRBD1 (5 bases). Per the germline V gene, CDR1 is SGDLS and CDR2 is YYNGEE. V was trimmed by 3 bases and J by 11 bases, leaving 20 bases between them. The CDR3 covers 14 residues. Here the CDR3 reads CASSADPGAGGAFF. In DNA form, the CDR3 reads TGTGCCAGCAGCGCAGACCCCGGGGCCGGAGGGGCTTTCTTT.

This CDR3 reads CASSLGGTGTEQFF. Here the CDR3 DNA reads TGTGCCAGCAGCTTAGGGGGGACAGGGACCGAGCAGTTCTTC. The chain combines TRBV7-6 with TRBJ2-1; TRBD1 aligns across 9 bases. The CDR3 has 14 amino acids. Trimming cost V 1 base and J 10 bases; bases outside gene matches: 5. CDR1 SGHVS and CDR2 FNYEAQ come from the germline V gene.

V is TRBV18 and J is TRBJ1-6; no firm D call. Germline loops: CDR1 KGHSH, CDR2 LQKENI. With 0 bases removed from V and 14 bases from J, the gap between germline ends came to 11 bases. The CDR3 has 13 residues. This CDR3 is CASSPPGPETLHF. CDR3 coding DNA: TGTGCCAGCTCACCACCGGGCCCTGAAACCCTCCACTTT.

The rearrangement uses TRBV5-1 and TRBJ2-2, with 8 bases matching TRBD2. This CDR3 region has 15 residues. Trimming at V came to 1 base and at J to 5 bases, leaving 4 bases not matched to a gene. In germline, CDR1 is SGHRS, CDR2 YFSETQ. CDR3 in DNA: TGCGCCAGCAGCTTGTGGGTAGCGGGGACCGGGGAGCTGTTTTTT. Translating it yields CASSLWVAGTGELFF.

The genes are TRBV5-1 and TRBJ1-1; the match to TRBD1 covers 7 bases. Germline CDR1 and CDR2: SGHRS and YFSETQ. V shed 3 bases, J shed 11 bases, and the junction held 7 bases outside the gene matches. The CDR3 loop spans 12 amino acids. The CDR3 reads CASSWDSRVAFF. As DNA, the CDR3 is TGCGCCAGCAGCTGGGACAGCAGAGTGGCTTTCTTT. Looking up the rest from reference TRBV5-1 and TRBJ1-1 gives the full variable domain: KAGVTQTPRYLIKTRGQQVTLSCSPISGHRSVSWYQQTPGQGLQFLFEYFSETQRNKGNFPGRFSGRQFSNSRSEMNVSTLELGDSALYLCASSWDSRVAFFGQGTRLTVV.